This record covers a single TCR beta chain. The antigen it binds to is not known. No base-level quality is on record; no much larger clone is a single base apart. Every donor was a healthy Caucasian. The twin cohort consisted of three pairs of female monozygotic twins, all aged roughly 18 to 29 years. Positive isolation kits from Invitrogen were used to isolate the CD4+ and CD8+ T cell populations. The germline V gene yields MNHEY for CDR1 and SVGEGT for CDR2. The CDR3 spans 12 residues, from the cysteine through the phenylalanine. The CDR3 DNA has 36 bases and is translated from base 1. V is reduced by 4 bases and J by 13 bases, leaving a spacing of 11 bases between them. The library was obtained by 5' RACE. Sequenced on an Illumina HiSeq 2000. Template switching introduced a universal primer binding site; the final cDNA contained a unique molecular identifier, enabling accurate counting of TCR cDNA molecules. First-strand cDNA for TCR alpha and beta chains was synthesized from specific primers in the conserved constant-segment region. Each cDNA library was double barcoded, with a SMART-Mk sample barcode plus Illumina barcodes, to control for contamination. TruSeq adapter sequences, together with Illumina sample barcodes, were added in two successive PCR steps. Sequencing of the TCR alpha and beta cDNA libraries was done on the Illumina HiSeq platform using custom primers. As for the authors' bioinformatics: Raw reads were processed with MiGEC to extract unique molecular identifiers, and MiXCR was used to determine CDR3 positions. Recombination models were inferred per individual with the repgenHMM and IGoR tools using an EM algorithm. Shared clonotype analysis was performed with the tcR package in R, normalizing sharing by the product of cloneset sizes. Out-of-frame nonproductive sequences were analyzed to study raw recombination free of thymic and clonal selection effects. TCRdb trimmed public reads at Q25 via fastp, called clones via MiXCR and kept in-frame beta chains. Each CDR3 protein gets just one entry, which takes the most common genes and DNA from the rows behind it. The V and J calls were not made by the authors but by TCRdb's processing. The sample profile shows about 530,000 distinct CDR3 sequences; 20% to 25% of them were found once. Approximately 0.5% of the sample lies in the top ten.

The entry originates in a study of identical twins listed by TCRdb under 2016. Broadly, across the study: TCR alpha and beta repertoires from monozygotic twins, unrelated adults of various ages and cord blood were deep-sequenced to test whether fetal clonotypes persist. To rule out contamination, the twin experiments were replicated at different times with different library preparation protocols.

The study at large found these results: Abundant cord blood beta clonotypes had fewer insertions, young adult naive repertoires showed a similar but weaker trend, and memory repertoires showed no such trend. Because the same donors could not be followed over many years, conclusions were based on cross-sectional statistical analysis. In beta out-of-frame sequences, excess twin sharing was weaker, because having fewer shared sequences lowered the signal-to-noise ratio. Out-of-frame TCR alpha sequences shared between twins showed an excess of low generation-probability sequences compared with coincidental sharing between unrelated individuals. Zero-insertion analyses could be partly confounded by invariant T cells such as MAIT and iNKT, though diverse VJ usage argued against such confounding for most clonotypes. In monozygotic twins, recombination models systematically underestimated out-of-frame TCR alpha sharing, but the models matched the sharing seen between unrelated individuals.

These data also featured in a second study, about yellow fever vaccine responses in identical twins. The other study reports the following: The T cell response to vaccination in identical twins was reported by the authors to appear partly convergent and partly personalized. Focusing on identical twins, the study followed the T cell clones that responded to the vaccine, and did so with precision.

Sequencing was done on a sample of CD4+ T cells sorted from blood. The TCR sequence derives from a woman aged 18-29 years in good health. The chain was built from TRBV6-2 or TRBV6-3 and TRBJ1-6; confidence is insufficient to name the D gene. The DNA is TGTGCCAGCAGTTTCCGACTCCTGCCCCTCCACTTT. Its translation is CASSFRLLPLHF.